Below, 31 T cell receptor beta chains from the same sample are listed, as sequenced in a study of T cells in Graves' hyperthyroidism and ophthalmopathy. Amplification yielded TCR beta CDR3 regions, with RNA transcripts as the source. The TCR CDR3 was amplified in a first-round RT-PCR using the HTBI primer set. TCRdb analysed the multiplex PCR reads with MiXCR anew, one entry per CDR3 protein. This sample has hundreds of thousands of distinct CDR3 sequences, with around 13% found just once. The specimen sequenced was blood. The receptors come from a woman under 30 with Graves' hyperthyroidism.

The chain has TRBV30 and TRBJ2-5, with 7 nucleotides matching TRBD1. The V gene end was trimmed by 5 bases and the J gene end by 5 bases; junction bases not matched to a gene: 5. This CDR3 is 12 amino acids long. In germline, CDR1 is GTSNPN, CDR2 SVGIG (reference sequence). CDR3 sequence reads: CAWSEQGETQYF. The CDR3 DNA sequence: TGTGCCTGGTCCGAACAGGGGGAGACCCAGTACTTC.

This clonotype was counted a few times. This chain uses TRBV7-9 with TRBJ2-7, with TRBD2 as a possible D gene (6 bases). The ends were cut back, 10 bases at V and 0 bases at J, with 13 bases in the middle. CDR1 is SEHNR and CDR2 is FQNEAQ in the germline V gene (reference sequence). The CDR3 is 13 residues long. CDR3 amino acids: CATSAISSYEQYF. For the CDR3, the DNA is TGTGCCACTAGCGCAATAAGCTCCTACGAGCAGTACTTC.

About this clonotype itself: A read error may account for a junction end that differs from germline. V gene TRBV11-2 combines with J gene TRBJ2-5; D may match TRBD1 or TRBD2 (5 bases each). The germline V gene has CDR1 SGHAT and CDR2 FQNNGV. This CDR3 contains 15 residues. CDR3 coding DNA: TGTGCCAGCGGCTTAGAGGGGCTCGTCGGGGAGACCCAGTACTTC. It yields the protein CASGLEGLVGETQYF.

This clonotype was seen many times. The J gene is TRBJ2-7, the V gene TRBV6-2 or TRBV6-3; D is uncertain. V lost 2 bases and J 3 bases, leaving 11 bases between the germline ends. The germline V gene has CDR1 MNHEY and CDR2 SVGEGT. The CDR3 loop spans 14 amino acids. For the CDR3, the DNA is TGTGCCAGCAGTTACCCGCCGGTGGACTACGAGCAGTACTTC. This gives the protein CASSYPPVDYEQYF.

This clonotype has a count of ten or more. The chain recombines TRBV2 with TRBJ2-7, with TRBD2 matching over 13 bases. The germline V gene has CDR1 SNHLY and CDR2 FYNNEI. V was clipped by 11 bases and J by 3 bases; unmatched bases: 1. This CDR3 has 12 residues. The CDR3 spells CAWTSGGYEQYF. CDR3 sequence (DNA): TGTGCCTGGACTAGCGGGGGCTACGAGCAGTACTTC.

This clonotype was observed at least ten times. The chain has TRBV24-1 and TRBJ1-5; 9 positions agree with TRBD1. This CDR3 comprises 16 residues. V lost 3 bases to trimming and J lost 1 base; unmatched junction nucleotides: 3. Germline V gives CDR1 KGHDR, CDR2 SFDVKD. CDR3 region: CATSDATGGSNQPQHF. CDR3 DNA sequence: TGTGCCACCAGTGATGCCACAGGGGGCAGCAATCAGCCCCAGCATTTT.

The table lists this clonotype with a few counts. J is TRBJ2-7 and V is TRBV18; 8 bases agree with TRBD1. This CDR3 contains 15 residues. Germline CDR1 and CDR2: KGHSH and LQKENI. Trimming at V came to 6 bases and at J to 0 bases, leaving 7 bases not matched to a gene. Written as DNA, the CDR3 is TGTGCCAGCTCCCCGACAGGGGTCAGCTCCTACGAGCAGTACTTC. As protein: CASSPTGVSSYEQYF.

The CDR3, as DNA: TGTGCCAGCAGCCGGAGGGGAGAAGGCAAAAACATTCAGTACTTC. The encoded protein is CASSRRGEGKNIQYF. The chain joins TRBV6-1 to TRBJ2-4; a weak D match, TRBD2 (6 bases). The CDR3 is 15 residues long. Germline V lookup: CDR1 MNHNS, CDR2 SASEGT. V was cut by 6 bases and J by 3 bases, with 15 bases left in between.

This clonotype was detected ten times or more. CDR3 in amino acids: CASSDRGPQPQHF. The CDR3 nucleotides are TGTGCCAGCAGTGATAGGGGGCCGCAGCCCCAGCATTTT. The V gene is TRBV2, the J gene TRBJ1-5, with TRBD1 identical over 7 bases. The CDR3 is made up of 13 amino acids. Germline CDR1 SNHLY, CDR2 FYNNEI. V trimming: 3 bases; J trimming: 7 bases; junction bases outside the gene matches: 3.

This clonotype was observed at least ten times. This chain connects TRBV11-3 to TRBJ2-2; 11 bases map to TRBD2. The CDR3 consists of 19 residues. With V trimmed by 0 bases and J by 6 bases, 12 bases remained unmatched. CDR1 and CDR2 (germline): SGHNT, YENEEA. CDR3 protein: CASSLELAGVLAKAGELFF. The CDR3 DNA reads TGTGCCAGCAGCTTAGAACTAGCGGGAGTACTTGCGAAGGCCGGGGAGCTGTTTTTT.

This clonotype was found many times. The rearrangement uses TRBV30 and TRBJ1-6, with a possible D match to TRBD1 (6 bases). Trimming shortened V by 0 bases and J by 10 bases, and 10 bases separated the two germline ends. The CDR3 extends over 13 amino acids. The germline CDR1 and CDR2 sequences are GTSNPN and SVGIG (reference sequence). The CDR3 coding sequence is TGTGCCTGGAGTGTTAGGGGGGACTCACCCCTCCACTTT. Its translation is CAWSVRGDSPLHF.

This clonotype came up a few times. The V call is TRBV6-1, the J call TRBJ2-1; 10 positions match TRBD1. The CDR3 covers 15 residues. Germline assignment: CDR1 MNHNS and CDR2 SASEGT. The junction had 7 bases not matched to a gene; V was cut back by 4 bases and J by 7 bases. CDR3 loop: CASSADRGQGNEQFF. The CDR3 region has the DNA TGTGCCAGCAGTGCCGACAGGGGGCAGGGTAATGAGCAGTTCTTC.

This clonotype was recorded a few times. The chain employs TRBV6-1 and TRBJ2-2; D is undetermined. The CDR3 is made up of 16 amino acids. The germline V and J ends were trimmed by 0 bases and 0 bases, with 8 bases remaining between them. Germline V gene sequence: CDR1 MNHNS, CDR2 SASEGT. CDR3: CASSEARLPNTGELFF. In nucleotides, the CDR3 is TGTGCCAGCAGTGAAGCGAGGCTCCCGAACACCGGGGAGCTGTTTTTT.

This clonotype appeared many times. The chain has TRBV12-3 or TRBV12-4 and TRBJ1-4; weak D call: TRBD1 (5 bases). This CDR3 spans 14 amino acids. Between the trimmed V and J ends, which lost 5 bases and 11 bases, there was a span of 18 bases. The CDR3 DNA follows: TGTGCCAGCAGTCCGACAGAACTTCCAGGGAAACTGTTTTTT. Amino acid sequence: CASSPTELPGKLFF.

This clonotype was recorded at least ten times. The CDR3 spells CASTPLAGTVVPYEQYF. The CDR3 bases are TGTGCCAGCACCCCACTCGCCGGGACAGTTGTTCCATACGAGCAGTACTTC. The chain couples TRBV2 to TRBJ2-7; 7 bases agree with TRBD1. The CDR3 loop spans 17 amino acids. Germline V lookup: CDR1 SNHLY, CDR2 FYNNEI. V shed 7 bases, J shed 4 bases, and the junction held 19 bases outside the gene matches.

This chain uses TRBV7-6 with TRBJ2-3, with 12 bases that match TRBD2. This CDR3 comprises 16 residues. CDR1 SGHVS and CDR2 FNYEAQ come from the germline V gene. V gave up 5 bases and J gave up 5 bases; unmatched junction bases: 8. The CDR3 DNA sequence: TGTGCCAGCAGCCCCATGACTAGCGGGAGCGTAGATACGCAGTATTTT. Its protein is CASSPMTSGSVDTQYF.

The J gene is TRBJ2-7, the V gene TRBV4-3, with unresolved D. Germline values: CDR1 LGHNA, CDR2 YSLEER. Trimming left V 0 bases short and J 3 bases short, with 15 bases between. The CDR3 consists of 16 residues. The chain's CDR3 is CASSQDRTDSNYEQYF. CDR3 bases: TGCGCCAGCAGCCAAGATAGGACGGATTCAAACTACGAGCAGTACTTC.

Turning to this clonotype: Here the CDR3 omits its conserved ending phenylalanine or tryptophan, so a read error is the likely source. The J gene is TRBJ2-7, the V gene TRBV4-3, with TRBD2 identical over 12 bases. Per the germline V gene, CDR1 is LGHNA and CDR2 is YSLEER. The CDR3 spans 15 residues. After removal of 4 bases from V and 3 bases from J, the junction contained 4 bases not matched to a gene. The CDR3 spells CASSPRLAGDYEQYL. CDR3 DNA sequence: TGCGCCAGCAGCCCCAGACTAGCGGGAGACTACGAGCAGTACTTG.

This clonotype was seen at least ten times. J is TRBJ1-5 and V is TRBV6-5; the D is unclear. The germline V gene encodes CDR1 MNHEY and CDR2 SVGAGI. V shed 2 bases and J shed 5 bases, with 7 bases lying between them. CDR3 size: 13 residues. The CDR3 protein is CASSYAGDQPQHF. CDR3 coding DNA: TGTGCCAGCAGTTACGCGGGAGATCAGCCCCAGCATTTT.

V is TRBV27 and J is TRBJ1-2, with TRBD1 identical over 8 bases. Germline CDR1 MNHEY, CDR2 SMNVEV (reference sequence). The CDR3 loop spans 15 amino acids. The V and J ends lost 2 bases and 4 bases, in that order; junction bases with no gene match: 6. CDR3 coding DNA: TGTGCCAGCAGTTTACAGGGGGCACGACTCTATGGCTACACCTTC. Translation: CASSLQGARLYGYTF.

This clonotype appeared a few times. The genes are TRBV20-1 and TRBJ2-3; possibly TRBD1 for D (9 bases). This CDR3 has 20 amino acids. The germline V gene has CDR1 DFQATT and CDR2 SNEGSKA (reference sequence). Trimming took off 4 bases at V and 5 bases at J, with 34 bases between the two ends. CDR3: CSATDRGTNLLAERIDTQYF. As DNA, the CDR3 is TGCAGTGCTACGGACAGGGGAACGAATCTACTAGCGGAGAGGATAGATACGCAGTATTTT.

This clonotype was seen only a few times. The chain combines TRBV3-1 with TRBJ1-6; 8 positions match TRBD1. Germline V gene lookup returns CDR1 LGHDT and CDR2 YNNKEL (reference sequence). This CDR3 region has 15 residues. Trimming at V came to 1 base and at J to 8 bases, leaving 4 bases not matched to a gene. The CDR3 protein is CASSQADRGDSPLHF. In DNA, the CDR3 is TGTGCCAGCAGCCAAGCCGACAGGGGAGATTCACCCCTCCACTTT.

This clonotype was seen many times. This rearrangement joins TRBV28 to TRBJ2-5; a weak D match, TRBD2 (5 bases). The CDR3 has 18 amino acids. Trimming left V 2 bases short and J 1 base short, with 20 bases between. Germline V CDR1 and CDR2: MDHEN, SYDVKM. The CDR3 region has the DNA TGTGCCAGCAGTTTACCAGGTTCGGAACGGGATCTCCAAGAGACCCAGTACTTC. Translating it yields CASSLPGSERDLQETQYF.

This clonotype showed up just a few times. This chain joins TRBV27 and TRBJ1-5; D is perhaps TRBD1 (5 bases). This CDR3 contains 13 residues. CDR1 is MNHEY and CDR2 is SMNVEV in the germline V gene (reference sequence). V shed 4 bases and J shed 10 bases, with 14 bases lying between them. The CDR3: CASSSTAGAPQHF. CDR3 DNA: TGTGCCAGCAGTTCGACAGCCGGAGCACCCCAGCATTTT.

This clonotype appeared many times. This chain uses TRBV7-9 with TRBJ1-1, with unresolved D. The CDR3 loop spans 14 amino acids. CDR1 and CDR2 (germline): SEHNR, FQNEAQ (reference sequence). Between the trimmed V and J ends, which lost 5 bases and 6 bases, there was a span of 16 bases. The CDR3 loop is CASSDLEAVAEAFF. In nucleotides, the CDR3 is TGTGCCAGCAGCGATCTCGAGGCCGTTGCTGAAGCTTTCTTT.

This clonotype was detected many times. The chain has TRBV18 and TRBJ2-1; D call uncertain. V was trimmed by 0 bases and J by 9 bases, leaving 6 bases between them. CDR1 is KGHSH and CDR2 is LQKENI in the germline V gene. The CDR3 length is 12 residues. CDR3 nucleotide sequence: TGTGCCAGCTCACCACCCGTAGGTGAGCAGTTCTTC. Amino acid sequence: CASSPPVGEQFF.

The chain couples TRBV7-9 to TRBJ2-3, with D maybe TRBD1 (6 bases). Per the germline V gene, CDR1 is SEHNR and CDR2 is FQNEAQ (reference sequence). V lost 1 base and J lost 4, with 18 bases in between. The CDR3 sequence is 17 residues long. In DNA, the CDR3 is TGTGCCAGCAGCTTAGGTTTCCGAACAGGGAACCCAGATACGCAGTATTTT. Protein sequence: CASSLGFRTGNPDTQYF.

The CDR3 here is CASSQSWGYTF. The CDR3 DNA is TGTGCCAGCAGCCAAAGTTGGGGCTACACCTTC. The chain uses TRBV28 and TRBJ1-2; D unresolved. The V end was cut by 6 bases, the J end by 8 bases, with 10 bases between. Germline assignment: CDR1 MDHEN and CDR2 SYDVKM. CDR3 length: 11 amino acids.

This clonotype has at least ten counts. At one of its ends the junction is not consistent with the germline gene, which may arise from a read error. This chain uses TRBV6-2 or TRBV6-3 with TRBJ1-2; D not resolved. This CDR3 comprises 14 residues. Germline V lookup: CDR1 MNHEY, CDR2 SVGEGT. CDR3 DNA sequence: TGTGCCAGCAGTTACTTGGCGACTAATTATGGCTACACCTTC. Its translation is CASSYLATNYGYTF.

The J gene is TRBJ1-2, the V gene TRBV25-1; 9 bases are shared with TRBD1. The V and J ends lost 4 bases and 5 bases, in that order; junction bases with no gene match: 8. Germline CDR1 is MGHDK and CDR2 is SYGVNS. The length of the CDR3 is 15 residues. This CDR3 reads CASSALTGGWYGYTF. DNA for the CDR3: TGTGCCAGCAGTGCACTAACAGGGGGCTGGTATGGCTACACCTTC.

There are many counts of this clonotype. The rearrangement joins TRBV12-3 or TRBV12-4 to TRBJ1-1; no reliable D call. Trimming removed 6 bases at V and 6 bases at J, with 17 bases between. The CDR3 consists of 14 residues. This chain's CDR3 is CASSPNSKGSEAFF. In DNA, the CDR3 is TGTGCCAGCAGCCCCAACTCCAAGGGCTCTGAAGCTTTCTTT.